The 10 T cell receptor beta chains presented below share a single source sample, sequenced in a study of cytomegalovirus exposure and HLA in healthy donors. PCR involved 60 Vbeta and 13 Jbeta primers. The protocol was immunoSEQ multiplex PCR, while the TCRdb copy is restricted to in-frame clones and leaves out a portion. The sample contains about 140,000 clones, roughly 76% of which appear only once. Sequenced sample: PBMCs. The source is a female donor in good health and CMV-seronegative.

The chain is built from TRBV6-5 and TRBJ2-1; tentatively, D is TRBD1 (5 bases). The V gene lost 6 bases and the J gene lost 10 bases, with 19 bases spanning the gap. Per the germline V gene, CDR1 is MNHEY and CDR2 is SVGAGI. CDR3 length: 14 residues. The CDR3: CASRTTGGKGEQFF. CDR3 coding DNA: TGTGCCAGCAGAACCACAGGCGGTAAGGGAGAGCAGTTCTTC.

The chain recombines TRBV19 with TRBJ2-7; the D gene is possibly TRBD1 (5 bases). The CDR3 consists of 13 residues. CDR1 is LNHDA and CDR2 is SQIVND in the germline V gene (reference sequence). Between the trimmed V and J ends, which lost 5 bases and 5 bases, there was a span of 13 bases. The CDR3 sequence is CASSLRQSDEQYF. As DNA, the CDR3 is TGTGCCAGTAGTCTACGACAGTCAGACGAGCAGTACTTC. The whole variable domain, filled in from reference TRBV19 and TRBJ2-7, reads DGGITQSPKYLFRKEGQNVTLSCEQNLNHDAMYWYRQDPGQGLRLIYYSQIVNDFQKGDIAEGYSVSREKKESFPLTVTSAQKNPTAFYLCASSLRQSDEQYFGPGTRLTVT.

The V gene is TRBV2, the J gene TRBJ2-1; the D gene is possibly TRBD2 (5 bases). The V gene's germline CDR1 is SNHLY and CDR2 FYNNEI. The length of the CDR3 is 13 residues. The ends were cut back, 6 bases at V and 7 bases at J, with 13 bases in the middle. Here the CDR3 DNA reads TGTGCCAGCAGCGAAACGAGCGGTAATGAGCAGTTCTTC. It specifies CASSETSGNEQFF.

The sample holds a few counts of this clone. The chain carries TRBV5-6 and TRBJ1-3, with a weak D call TRBD1 (5 bases). In germline, CDR1 is SGHDT, CDR2 YYEEEE. Trimming removed 1 base from V and 2 bases from J, with 7 bases in between. The CDR3 loop spans 14 amino acids. DNA of the CDR3: TGTGCCAGCAGCTTGCTACAGGCTGGAAACACCATATATTTT. This encodes CASSLLQAGNTIYF. Using reference TRBV5-6 and TRBJ1-3 for the parts outside the CDR3, the full variable domain is DAGVTQSPTHLIKTRGQQVTLRCSPKSGHDTVSWYQQALGQGPQFIFQYYEEEERQRGNFPDRFSGHQFPNYSSELNVNALLLGDSALYLCASSLLQAGNTIYFGEGSWLTVV.

The rearrangement joins TRBV28 to TRBJ1-5; TRBD1 might be the D (6 bases). The CDR3 extends over 15 amino acids. The ends were cut back, 5 bases at V and 9 bases at J, with 20 bases in the middle. Germline CDR1 MDHEN, CDR2 SYDVKM. This CDR3 is CASSPLRDNVRPQHF. The CDR3, as DNA: TGTGCCAGCAGTCCGCTCCGGGACAATGTACGGCCCCAGCATTTT.

As for this clone: Other nucleotide sequences in the sample specify the same CDR3. The chain links TRBV6-6 to TRBJ1-1, with 8 bases matching TRBD1. The CDR3 is 14 amino acids. Losses at the gene ends were 6 bases for V and 1 base for J; bases not matched to a gene: 4. Germline CDR1 reads MNHNY; CDR2 reads SVGAGI (reference sequence). CDR3 in amino acids: CASSTGTGNTEAFF. CDR3 coding DNA: TGTGCCAGCAGCACCGGGACAGGGAACACTGAAGCTTTCTTT.

The chain is built from TRBV7-8 and TRBJ2-6; no clear D. Germline lookup yields CDR1 SGHVS and CDR2 FQNEAQ. The CDR3 extends over 17 amino acids. Between the trimmed V and J ends, which lost 4 bases and 0 bases, there was a span of 13 bases. The CDR3 sequence is CASSSFVIGSGANVLTF. DNA for the CDR3: TGTGCCAGCAGCTCCTTTGTAATCGGCTCTGGGGCCAACGTCCTGACTTTC.

In its sample, this clone was seen a few times. The chain employs TRBV28 and TRBJ1-1; a weak D match, TRBD1 (6 bases). This CDR3 comprises 12 residues. Trimming stripped 6 bases from V and 5 bases from J, with 10 bases between. Germline-derived CDR1 and CDR2 are MDHEN and SYDVKM. The CDR3 nucleotides read TGTGCCAGCAGCCCAGGGGTGACTGAAGCTTTCTTT. It encodes CASSPGVTEAFF.

As concerns this clone: Other DNA variants within this sample encode the same CDR3. V and J are TRBV29-1 and TRBJ2-2; D is unresolved. Deletions cut 4 bases from V and 3 bases from J, with 12 bases between. The CDR3 is 14 amino acids. From germline, CDR1 is SQVTM and CDR2 ANQGSEA. The chain's CDR3 is CSVVFRVDTGELFF. The CDR3 nucleotides are TGCAGCGTTGTCTTCCGCGTGGACACCGGGGAGCTGTTTTTT.

The chain is built from TRBV7-9 and TRBJ2-5, with D tentatively TRBD1 (6 bases). The germline V gene has CDR1 SEHNR and CDR2 FQNEAQ (reference sequence). This CDR3 region has 14 residues. The V gene lost 6 bases and the J gene lost 3 bases, with 14 bases spanning the gap. The CDR3 DNA follows: TGTGCCAGCAGTGTAACAGGGCTTGAAGAGACCCAGTACTTC. Translation: CASSVTGLEETQYF.